The entry below describes one T cell receptor (beta chain). This record belongs to a study of shared clonotypes between healthy human individuals. TCRdb keeps only in-frame clones here, not all; method: immunoSEQ multiplex PCR. The sample records a few million clones, more than 90% being singletons. V dropped 2 bases and J dropped 0; count of bases not matched to a gene: 27. This CDR3 comprises 24 residues. Germline CDR1 reads MRHNA; CDR2 reads SNTAGT. The chain couples TRBV6-4 to TRBJ2-4, with 8 bases matching TRBD2. The sequenced sample consisted of naive CD4+ T cells sorted from blood. As to subset: CD45RA+ positively selected. The TCR sequence derives from a man younger than 35 in good health. For the CDR3, the DNA is TGTGCCAGCAGTGACGCAACGAGGGGCAGCGTCGCGGGAGGAAACTTACAAGCCAAAAACATTCAGTACTTC. This encodes CASSDATRGSVAGGNLQAKNIQYF.